Sequencing of this T cell receptor beta chain was carried out in a study of blood T cell repertoires in COVID-19. Study background: COVID-19 samples collected from the United States, Italy and Spain covered acute and convalescent phases.

In the authors' workflow: Nucleated cell counts were estimated from reference gene primer amplification. Sequenced by immunoSEQ multiplex PCR; TCRdb stores in-frame clones only, minus some. That table is the source of V, J and clone size, and D and trimming were worked out from the DNA. There are around 80,000 clones in the sample; about 73% occur only once, and roughly 5.6% lies in the top ten. V shed 2 bases and J shed 4 bases, with 13 bases lying between them. Germline loops: CDR1 MGHRA, CDR2 YSYEKL. This CDR3 is 15 amino acids long. The TCR comes from a man aged 50 or older with active or convalescent COVID-19. The chain employs TRBV4-1 and TRBJ2-3; maybe TRBD1 (5 bases). The source material was peripheral blood. CDR3 sequence: CASSQQRTTSDTQYF. Written as DNA, the CDR3 is TGCGCCAGCAGCCAACAGAGGACAACATCAGATACGCAGTATTTT.